The TCR beta chain described here comes from a study of technical replicates of blood from a few donors. The CDR3 is made up of 15 amino acids. With 6 bases removed from V and 1 base from J, the gap between germline ends came to 13 bases. Germline V gene lookup returns CDR1 MNHEY and CDR2 SVGAGI. This table comes from immunoSEQ multiplex PCR, and its TCRdb copy is limited to in-frame clones, with some not included. This table has tens of thousands of clones, over 75% appearing once. The clonotype originates from a human donor in good health. Some clones in this sample may be carry-over from other donors' samples. Sequenced: PBMCs. V is TRBV6-5 and J is TRBJ1-3, with a tentative D call TRBD1 (5 bases). This CDR3 is CASRTSGLSGNTIYF. The CDR3 DNA reads TGTGCCAGCAGAACCTCAGGGTTATCTGGAAACACCATATATTTT.